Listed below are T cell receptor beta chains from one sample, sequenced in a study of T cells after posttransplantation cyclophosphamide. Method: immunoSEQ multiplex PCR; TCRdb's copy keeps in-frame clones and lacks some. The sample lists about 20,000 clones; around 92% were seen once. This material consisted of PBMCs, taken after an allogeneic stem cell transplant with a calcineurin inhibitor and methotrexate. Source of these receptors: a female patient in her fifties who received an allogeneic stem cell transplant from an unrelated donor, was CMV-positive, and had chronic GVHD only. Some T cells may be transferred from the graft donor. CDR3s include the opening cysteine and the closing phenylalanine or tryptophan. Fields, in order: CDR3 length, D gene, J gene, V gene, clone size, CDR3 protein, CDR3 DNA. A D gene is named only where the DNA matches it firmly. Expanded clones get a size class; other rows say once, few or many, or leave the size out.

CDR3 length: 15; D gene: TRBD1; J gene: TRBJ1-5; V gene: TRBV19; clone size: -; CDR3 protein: CASRRDRTSNQPQHF; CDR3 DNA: TGTGCCAGTAGGCGGGACAGGACGAGCAATCAGCCCCAGCATTTT
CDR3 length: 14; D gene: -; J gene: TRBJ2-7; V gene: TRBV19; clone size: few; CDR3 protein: CASSSGGADYEQYF; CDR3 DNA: TGTGCCAGTAGTTCAGGAGGGGCGGACTACGAGCAGTACTTC
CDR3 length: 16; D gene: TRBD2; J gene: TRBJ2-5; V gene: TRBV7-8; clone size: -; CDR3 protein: CASSPSGRAKEETQYF; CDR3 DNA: TGTGCCAGCAGCCCTAGCGGGAGAGCCAAGGAAGAGACCCAGTACTTC
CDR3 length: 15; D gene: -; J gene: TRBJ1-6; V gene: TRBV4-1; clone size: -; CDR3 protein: CASSQGRVLRGTLHF; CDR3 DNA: TGCGCCAGCAGCCAGGGTCGGGTCCTCCGGGGGACCCTCCACTTT
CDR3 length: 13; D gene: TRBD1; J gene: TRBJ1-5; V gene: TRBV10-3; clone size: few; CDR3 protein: CAIRTGINQPQHF; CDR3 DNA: TGTGCCATCAGGACAGGGATTAATCAGCCCCAGCATTTT
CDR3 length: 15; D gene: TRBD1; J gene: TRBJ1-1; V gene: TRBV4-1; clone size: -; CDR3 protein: CASSHWDRGNTEAFF; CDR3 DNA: TGCGCCAGCAGCCACTGGGACAGGGGAAACACTGAAGCTTTCTTT
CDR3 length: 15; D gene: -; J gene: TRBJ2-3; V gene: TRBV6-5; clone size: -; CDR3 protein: CASSNPVLPPYTQYF; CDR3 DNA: TGTGCCAGCTCCAATCCGGTCTTGCCGCCCTATACGCAGTATTTT
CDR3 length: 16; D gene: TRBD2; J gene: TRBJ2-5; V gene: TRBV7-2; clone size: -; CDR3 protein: CASSDLAGGGQETQYF; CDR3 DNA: TGTGCCAGCAGCGATCTAGCGGGAGGGGGCCAAGAGACCCAGTACTTC
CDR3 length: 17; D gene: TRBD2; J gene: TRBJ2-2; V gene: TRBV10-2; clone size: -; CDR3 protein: CASSSTSGRATPRELFF; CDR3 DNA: TGCGCCAGCAGTTCTACTAGCGGGAGGGCAACCCCCCGGGAGCTGTTTTTT
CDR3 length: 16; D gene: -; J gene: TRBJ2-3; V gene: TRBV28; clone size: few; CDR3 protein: CASSTVPGASTDTQYF; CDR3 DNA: TGTGCCAGCAGTACAGTGCCGGGAGCCAGCACAGATACGCAGTATTTT
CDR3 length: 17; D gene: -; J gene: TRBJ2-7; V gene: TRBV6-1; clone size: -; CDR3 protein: CASSEADGSRYSYEQYF; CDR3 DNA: TGTGCCAGCAGTGAAGCAGATGGGAGCCGATATTCCTACGAGCAGTACTTC
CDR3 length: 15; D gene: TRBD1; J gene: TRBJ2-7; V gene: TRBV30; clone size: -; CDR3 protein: CAWSVRDRGIYEQYF; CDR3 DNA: TGTGCCTGGAGTGTACGGGACAGGGGTATCTACGAGCAGTACTTC
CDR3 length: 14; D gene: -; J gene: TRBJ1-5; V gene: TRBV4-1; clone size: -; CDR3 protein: CASSAQGFNQPQHF; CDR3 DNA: TGCGCCAGCAGCGCCCAGGGGTTCAATCAGCCCCAGCATTTT
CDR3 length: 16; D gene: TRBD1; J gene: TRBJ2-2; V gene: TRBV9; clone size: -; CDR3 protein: CASSDEDRVNTGELFF; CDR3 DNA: TGTGCCAGCAGCGATGAAGACAGGGTGAACACCGGGGAGCTGTTTTTT
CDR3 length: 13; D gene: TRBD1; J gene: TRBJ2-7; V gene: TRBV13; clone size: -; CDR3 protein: CASSPRQGHEQYF; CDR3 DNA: TGTGCCAGCAGCCCCCGACAGGGGCACGAGCAGTACTTC
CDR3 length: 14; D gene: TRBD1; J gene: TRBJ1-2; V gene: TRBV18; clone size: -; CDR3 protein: CASSPDREAYGYTF; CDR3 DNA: TGTGCCAGCTCACCAGACAGGGAGGCCTATGGCTACACCTTC
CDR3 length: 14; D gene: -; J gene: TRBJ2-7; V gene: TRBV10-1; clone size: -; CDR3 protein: CASSESPGTYEQYF; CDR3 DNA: TGCGCCAGCAGTGAGTCTCCAGGGACCTACGAGCAGTACTTC
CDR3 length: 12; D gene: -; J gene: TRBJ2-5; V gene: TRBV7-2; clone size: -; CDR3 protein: CASNNRFETQYF; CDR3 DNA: TGTGCCAGCAATAACAGGTTCGAGACCCAGTACTTC